These T cell receptor beta chains were read from a single sample in a study of CD8 T cells in Susac syndrome. TCRdb called the immunoSEQ multiplex PCR reads again in MiXCR, with one record for every CDR3 protein. The sample lists about 66,000 distinct CDR3 sequences; about 94% were seen once. The sequencing input was CD8+ T cells from PBMCs. These TCRs come from a human donor with multiple sclerosis. Both conserved end residues are part of each CDR3. D genes are given only for firm matches. Clone size is shown for a subset of rows, as once, few, many or a class of expanded clone.

clone size	V gene	D gene	J gene	CDR3 protein	CDR3 DNA
.	TRBV5-1	TRBD1	TRBJ1-2	CASSLATGKSNGYTF	TGCGCCAGCAGCTTGGCGACAGGGAAGTCCAATGGCTACACCTTC
.	TRBV7-9	TRBD2	TRBJ2-5	CASSPRTSGVQETQYF	TGTGCCAGCAGCCCCCGGACTAGCGGGGTCCAAGAGACCCAGTACTTC
.	TRBV15	TRBD2	TRBJ2-1	CATSSRLSGRPSAEQFF	TGTGCCACCAGCAGTCGACTCAGCGGGAGGCCGTCCGCTGAGCAGTTCTTC
once	TRBV28	.	TRBJ2-1	CASSLDWREQFF	TGTGCCAGCAGTCTCGACTGGCGTGAGCAGTTCTTC
once	TRBV2	TRBD2	TRBJ2-7	CASGHRVASGALTYEQYF	TGTGCCAGCGGGCACAGGGTGGCTAGCGGGGCCTTGACCTACGAGCAGTACTTC
.	TRBV30	TRBD1	TRBJ2-7	CAWTTGTGPYEQYF	TGTGCCTGGACCACCGGGACAGGGCCGTACGAGCAGTACTTC
.	TRBV28	.	TRBJ1-2	CASSPNSWGYTF	TGTGCCAGCAGTCCAAACAGTTGGGGCTACACCTTC
.	TRBV6-6	.	TRBJ2-7	CASSLPDRGEQYF	TGTGCCAGCAGCCTACCGGATAGAGGCGAGCAGTACTTC
.	TRBV23-1	.	TRBJ2-1	CASSQRHNPGNEQFF	TGCGCCAGCAGTCAACGACATAACCCGGGGAATGAGCAGTTCTTC
.	TRBV20-1	.	TRBJ2-7	CSAIGGSGYEQYF	TGCAGTGCTATTGGGGGCTCCGGTTACGAGCAGTACTTC
.	TRBV7-2	.	TRBJ2-7	CASSQGQGIDEQYF	TGTGCCAGCAGCCAGGGGCAGGGGATCGACGAGCAGTACTTC
.	TRBV19	TRBD1	TRBJ1-1	CASSMGTANTEAFF	TGTGCCAGTAGTATGGGGACAGCGAACACTGAAGCTTTCTTT
.	TRBV2	TRBD2	TRBJ2-2	CACLYEVAGGFRELFF	TGTGCCTGCTTATATGAAGTAGCGGGGGGGTTTAGGGAGCTGTTTTTT